The 18 T cell receptor beta chains below were found in one sample sequenced in a study of cytomegalovirus exposure and HLA in healthy donors. With 60 Vbeta and 13 Jbeta primers, the PCR was carried out. Clones were read by immunoSEQ multiplex PCR, and TCRdb kept only the in-frame ones, dropping some. The sample has 96,000 or so clones. What was sequenced was PBMCs. These receptors all stem from a woman aged 25 to 45 in good health and CMV-seronegative.

This chain links TRBV5-1 with TRBJ2-1; 15 bases map to TRBD2. V shed 2 bases and J 6 bases; nucleotides not matched to a gene: 3. The CDR3 is 16 amino acids. Germline CDR1 reads SGHRS; CDR2 reads YFSETQ. The CDR3 sequence is CASSLGLAGGINEQFF. The CDR3 DNA reads as TGCGCCAGCAGCTTAGGACTAGCGGGAGGGATCAATGAGCAGTTCTTC.

The chain links TRBV4-2 to TRBJ2-3; 8 bases fit TRBD2. The V and J ends lost 5 bases and 0 bases, in that order; junction bases with no gene match: 7. Germline CDR1 reads LGHNA; CDR2 reads YNFKEQ. The CDR3 extends over 16 amino acids. CDR3 coding DNA: TGTGCCAGCAGCTATAGCGGGGCGGGAAGCACAGATACGCAGTATTTT. Residues: CASSYSGAGSTDTQYF.

This chain links TRBV4-2 with TRBJ2-7; 11 bases fit TRBD2. Germline assignment: CDR1 LGHNA and CDR2 YNFKEQ. CDR3 length: 19 amino acids. V lost 0 bases and J lost 1; bases outside the gene matches: 11. CDR3: CASSQDRGLAGGFSYEQYF. The CDR3, as DNA: TGTGCCAGCAGCCAAGACCGGGGGCTAGCGGGAGGTTTTTCCTACGAGCAGTACTTC.

The gene calls are TRBV6-5 and TRBJ1-2; 7 bases agree with TRBD1. Germline CDR1 and CDR2: MNHEY and SVGAGI. This CDR3 has 13 amino acids. J lost 3 bases, V lost 8 bases, and 6 bases had no gene match. The CDR3 bases are TGTGCCAGCGCGAGCAGGGGGGACTATGGCTACACCTTC. It translates to CASASRGDYGYTF.

The V gene is TRBV18, the J gene TRBJ2-6; D possibly corresponds to TRBD2 (7 bases). The V gene lost 5 bases and the J gene lost 3 bases, with 23 bases spanning the gap. This CDR3 is 19 amino acids long. Germline loops: CDR1 KGHSH, CDR2 LQKENI. The CDR3 nucleotides read TGTGCCAGCTCAGAACCCTCTTTGGCGGGGGCGCGTGGGGCCAACGTCCTGACTTTC. This codes for CASSEPSLAGARGANVLTF.

This chain links TRBV19 with TRBJ1-5; D is undetermined. Deletions cut 5 bases from V and 0 bases from J, with 8 bases between. CDR1 LNHDA and CDR2 SQIVND come from the germline V gene (reference sequence). This CDR3 region has 14 residues. The CDR3 reads CASSSVNSNQPQHF. DNA for the CDR3: TGTGCCAGTAGTTCCGTTAATAGCAATCAGCCCCAGCATTTT.

This rearrangement joins TRBV6-1 to TRBJ2-7; no firm D call. Germline V CDR1 and CDR2: MNHNS, SASEGT. V was pared by 2 bases and J by 0 bases, with 8 bases between. The CDR3 sequence is 14 residues long. DNA for the CDR3: TGTGCCAGCAGTGAAAGAGACACCTCCTACGAGCAGTACTTC. The encoded protein is CASSERDTSYEQYF.

The chain is built from TRBV2 and TRBJ1-5; 7 bases line up with TRBD1. The V gene end was trimmed by 6 bases and the J gene end by 0 bases; junction bases not matched to a gene: 5. The CDR3 consists of 15 residues. CDR1 is SNHLY, CDR2 FYNNEI, per germline. The CDR3 reads CASREGQTSNQPQHF. CDR3 nucleotides: TGTGCCAGCAGGGAGGGACAGACTAGCAATCAGCCCCAGCATTTT.

The genes are TRBV7-8 and TRBJ1-3; a weak D match, TRBD1 (6 bases). This CDR3 comprises 13 residues. The V end lost 5 bases, the J end lost 2 bases, and 7 bases lay between the germline ends. CDR1 is SGHVS and CDR2 is FQNEAQ in the germline V gene. CDR3 loop: CASSRDTGNTIYF. The DNA for the CDR3 is TGTGCCAGCAGCCGGGACACTGGAAACACCATATATTTT.

The V and J genes are TRBV2 and TRBJ2-7, with a weak D call TRBD2 (5 bases). CDR1 SNHLY and CDR2 FYNNEI come from the germline V gene. The germline V and J ends were trimmed by 2 bases and 3 bases, with 14 bases remaining between them. The CDR3 runs 15 residues. In nucleotides, the CDR3 is TGTGCCAGCAGTGAACCGCCTAGCTCTATCTACGAGCAGTACTTC. It translates to CASSEPPSSIYEQYF.

The J gene is TRBJ2-1, the V gene TRBV7-6; D unclear. The germline gives CDR1 SGHVS, CDR2 FNYEAQ. Trimming removed 1 base from V and 0 bases from J, with 7 bases in between. The CDR3 length is 15 residues. The chain's CDR3 is CASSLGAISYNEQFF. The DNA of the CDR3 is TGTGCCAGCAGCTTAGGAGCTATCTCCTACAATGAGCAGTTCTTC.

The chain uses TRBV27 and TRBJ2-2; TRBD2 matches 9 bases. Per germline, CDR1 MNHEY and CDR2 SMNVEV (reference sequence). V shed 7 bases and J 7 bases; nucleotides not matched to a gene: 7. This CDR3 is built from 14 residues. The CDR3 coding sequence is TGTGCCAGCACCCGCGGGGGGGCCGGCGGGGAGCTGTTTTTT. Its translation is CASTRGGAGGELFF.

On this clone itself: The same CDR3 also results from other DNA sequences found in this sample. The rearrangement joins TRBV2 to TRBJ2-7; 11 bases map to TRBD1. Looked up from germline, CDR1 is SNHLY and CDR2 is FYNNEI. V lost 3 bases and J lost 1; bases outside the gene matches: 2. The CDR3 contains 15 residues. For the CDR3, the DNA is TGTGCCAGCAGTGACTGGGACAGGGGGTCCTACGAGCAGTACTTC. This gives the protein CASSDWDRGSYEQYF.

The rearrangement links TRBV5-1 to TRBJ2-3; 11 bases match TRBD2. The ends lost 1 base at V and 6 bases at J; junction bases unmatched: 7. Germline V lookup: CDR1 SGHRS, CDR2 YFSETQ. This CDR3 has 16 residues. This CDR3 is CASSLKLAGAGDTQYF. DNA of the CDR3: TGCGCCAGCAGCTTGAAACTAGCGGGGGCAGGGGATACGCAGTATTTT.

V is TRBV5-1 and J is TRBJ1-2; 10 positions match TRBD1. Germline values: CDR1 SGHRS, CDR2 YFSETQ. The CDR3 has 15 amino acids. J gave up 3 bases and V 4 bases, and 6 bases lay outside the gene matches. In DNA, the CDR3 is TGCGCCAGCAGCAGGGACAGGGGCAATGACTATGGCTACACCTTC. This gives the protein CASSRDRGNDYGYTF.

The chain is built from TRBV4-1 and TRBJ1-5, with 7 bases lining up with TRBD1. Per the germline V gene, CDR1 is MGHRA and CDR2 is YSYEKL. With 1 base clipped from V and 2 bases from J, the junction kept 5 bases outside the gene matches. This CDR3 comprises 16 residues. The CDR3 spells CASSQVVDRGNQPQHF. The DNA of the CDR3 is TGCGCCAGCAGCCAAGTCGTCGACAGGGGCAATCAGCCCCAGCATTTT.

V gene TRBV14 combines with J gene TRBJ2-3; 8 positions match TRBD2. The germline gives CDR1 SGHDN, CDR2 FVKESK. This CDR3 has 14 residues. Losses at the gene ends were 5 bases for V and 6 bases for J; bases not matched to a gene: 7. The CDR3 region has the DNA TGTGCCAGCAGCTTCCAGCGGGAGAGGGATACGCAGTATTTT. It encodes CASSFQRERDTQYF.

This chain links TRBV28 with TRBJ1-1; 7 nucleotides line up with TRBD1. The junction had 10 bases not matched to a gene; V was cut back by 3 bases and J by 3 bases. Germline V gene sequence: CDR1 MDHEN, CDR2 SYDVKM. The CDR3 consists of 16 residues. In DNA, the CDR3 is TGTGCCAGCAGTTTCCACAGGGGTAAAGCAGACACTGAAGCTTTCTTT. This codes for CASSFHRGKADTEAFF.